This passage covers 22 T cell receptor beta chains from one sample sequenced in a study of blood T cell repertoires in COVID-19. TCRdb's table, derived via immunoSEQ multiplex PCR, lists solely in-frame clones and lacks some. The table records roughly 250,000 clones, around 86% of them present only once. Specimen: PBMCs or T cells enriched from blood (not recorded which). These receptors were taken from a woman in her thirties or forties with acute COVID-19.

The V call is TRBV24-1, the J call TRBJ2-1; TRBD1 is a possible D gene (6 bases). Per germline, CDR1 KGHDR and CDR2 SFDVKD. Trimming removed 3 bases at V and 4 bases at J, with 12 bases between. The CDR3 covers 15 residues. CDR3 in DNA: TGTGCCACCAGTGATCAGACAGGAGATTACAATGAGCAGTTCTTC. This translates into CATSDQTGDYNEQFF.

J is TRBJ2-1 and V is TRBV18; 7 positions match TRBD2. There are 16 residues in the CDR3. Germline V gives CDR1 KGHSH, CDR2 LQKENI. V lost 4 bases, J lost 9 bases, and 15 bases stayed unmatched. The DNA of the CDR3 is TGTGCCAGCTCACGATCGACTAGCCTCGGGAATGGTGAGCAGTTCTTC. It translates to CASSRSTSLGNGEQFF. Filled out from reference TRBV18 and TRBJ2-1, the complete variable domain reads NAGVMQNPRHLVRRRGQEARLRCSPMKGHSHVYWYRQLPEEGLKFMVYLQKENIIDESGMPKERFSAEFPKEGPSILRIQQVVRGDSAAYFCASSRSTSLGNGEQFFGPGTRLTVL.

V is TRBV10-3 and J is TRBJ1-2; 10 bases align to TRBD1. Germline trimming cut 2 bases from V and 7 bases from J; bases unmatched to any gene: 7. CDR1 ENHRY and CDR2 SYGVKD come from the germline V gene. This CDR3 comprises 15 residues. CDR3 residues: CAISERGQGTGGYTF. In nucleotides, the CDR3 is TGTGCCATCAGTGAGAGGGGACAGGGGACGGGTGGCTACACCTTC.

V usage is TRBV29-1 and J usage is TRBJ2-1; 12 nucleotides line up with TRBD2. The CDR3 is 14 amino acids. CDR1 is SQVTM and CDR2 is ANQGSEA in the germline V gene. V shed 6 bases and J 7 bases; nucleotides not matched to a gene: 7. The chain's CDR3 is CSVQGLAGSNEQFF. CDR3 nucleotide sequence: TGCAGCGTGCAAGGACTAGCGGGATCAAATGAGCAGTTCTTC.

The CDR3 loop is CASSLGDKNIQYF. For the CDR3, the DNA is TGTGCCAGCAGTTTGGGAGACAAAAACATTCAGTACTTC. The chain recombines TRBV12-3 or TRBV12-4 with TRBJ2-4, with D perhaps matching TRBD2 (5 bases). V was cut by 3 bases and J by 3 bases, with 6 bases left in between. The CDR3 has 13 residues.

The CDR3 coding sequence is TGTGCCAGCCGAGGTATCGTCGAGCAGTACTTC. Its protein is CASRGIVEQYF. The rearrangement joins TRBV19 to TRBJ2-7; no clear D gene. The ends were cut back, 9 bases at V and 6 bases at J, with 12 bases in the middle. Germline CDR1 and CDR2: LNHDA and SQIVND (reference sequence). This CDR3 spans 11 amino acids. Full variable domain (rest looked up from reference TRBV19 and TRBJ2-7): DGGITQSPKYLFRKEGQNVTLSCEQNLNHDAMYWYRQDPGQGLRLIYYSQIVNDFQKGDIAEGYSVSREKKESFPLTVTSAQKNPTAFYLCASRGIVEQYFGPGTRLTVT.

The chain has TRBV3-1 (or the pseudogene TRBV3-2) and TRBJ1-4; D uncertain. The CDR3 runs to 14 residues. V lost 1 base to trimming and J lost 6 bases, with 9 bases between them. Germline V lookup: CDR1 LGHDT, CDR2 YNNKEL (reference sequence). The CDR3 sequence: CASSQGLLDEKLFF. The CDR3 DNA sequence: TGTGCCAGCAGCCAAGGTCTATTGGATGAAAAACTGTTTTTT.

This clone was detected a few times. The rearrangement uses TRBV5-1 and TRBJ2-7; no clear D gene. With 2 bases removed from V and 1 base from J, the gap between germline ends came to 7 bases. This CDR3 spans 13 amino acids. Germline assignment: CDR1 SGHRS and CDR2 YFSETQ. Here the CDR3 reads CASSLVGSYEQYF. The CDR3 DNA reads TGCGCCAGCAGCTTAGTCGGTTCCTACGAGCAGTACTTC.

The chain is built from TRBV2 and TRBJ2-7; TRBD1 aligns across 7 bases. Germline V gene sequence: CDR1 SNHLY, CDR2 FYNNEI. The CDR3 is 12 residues long. V shed 6 bases and J 2 bases; nucleotides not matched to a gene: 1. CDR3 nucleotide sequence: TGTGCCAGCAGGACAGGGACCTACGAGCAGTACTTC. This translates into CASRTGTYEQYF.

V and J are TRBV5-4 and TRBJ1-2; no clear D. The V end was cut by 0 bases, the J end by 8 bases, with 11 bases between. The germline V gene encodes CDR1 SGHNT and CDR2 YYREEE (reference sequence). The CDR3 is 13 amino acids. DNA for the CDR3: TGTGCCAGCAGCTTGGCCGGGAGCTGGGGCTACACCTTC. Translating it yields CASSLAGSWGYTF.

This clone showed up just once. This chain joins TRBV5-4 and TRBJ2-3, with a weak D call TRBD2 (5 bases). CDR3 length equals 12 residues. Trimming shortened V by 4 bases and J by 9 bases, and 12 bases separated the two germline ends. Germline V gives CDR1 SGHNT, CDR2 YYREEE (reference sequence). Here the CDR3 DNA reads TGTGCCAGCAGCCCGGACTTTGACACGCAGTATTTT. Translating gives CASSPDFDTQYF.

The chain has TRBV5-1 and TRBJ2-6; tentative D call: TRBD2 (5 bases). The CDR3 is made up of 18 amino acids. The germline V gene has CDR1 SGHRS and CDR2 YFSETQ. Trimming stripped 3 bases from V and 0 bases from J, with 16 bases between. DNA for the CDR3: TGCGCCAGCAGCTCAATCGGGGTAGCAAGCTCTGGGGCCAACGTCCTGACTTTC. Its protein is CASSSIGVASSGANVLTF.

The chain employs TRBV7-8 and TRBJ1-5; D not certain. Looked up from germline, CDR1 is SGHVS and CDR2 is FQNEAQ. The V end was cut by 0 bases, the J end by 4 bases, with 10 bases between. The CDR3 contains 15 residues. Here the CDR3 reads CASSLALRGNQPQHF. The DNA of the CDR3 is TGTGCCAGCAGCTTAGCGTTGCGGGGAAATCAGCCCCAGCATTTT.

The table lists this clone with a few counts. The chain combines TRBV12-3 or TRBV12-4 with TRBJ2-7; D unclear. V lost 4 bases and J lost 4, with 5 bases in between. The CDR3 is made up of 11 amino acids. CDR3 sequence: CASSYNYEQYF. The CDR3 DNA is TGTGCCAGCAGTTACAATTACGAGCAGTACTTC.

The chain is built from TRBV29-1 and TRBJ2-7; TRBD1 might be the D (6 bases). The V end lost 1 base, the J end lost 0 bases, and 10 bases lay between the germline ends. CDR1 SQVTM and CDR2 ANQGSEA come from the germline V gene. This CDR3 has 14 residues. CDR3 sequence: CSVEVQGTSYEQYF. The DNA of the CDR3 is TGCAGCGTTGAAGTCCAGGGGACCTCCTACGAGCAGTACTTC.

In this sample, this clone turned up a few times. The genes are TRBV5-5 and TRBJ1-3, with D tentatively TRBD1 (5 bases). The CDR3 consists of 15 residues. CDR1 and CDR2 (germline): SGHKS, YYEKEE (reference sequence). V was cut by 4 bases and J by 2 bases, with 13 bases left in between. CDR3 sequence: CASSMGWGAGNTIYF. The CDR3 DNA sequence: TGTGCCAGCAGCATGGGATGGGGGGCTGGAAACACCATATATTTT.

The chain combines TRBV5-5 with TRBJ2-7, with D tentatively TRBD2 (7 bases). CDR3 length: 13 residues. Germline CDR1 reads SGHKS; CDR2 reads YYEKEE (reference sequence). The V and J ends lost 2 bases and 5 bases respectively, with 11 bases between them. The CDR3 nucleotides read TGTGCCAGCAGCTTCAGGGGAGGGCACGAGCAGTACTTC. Protein product: CASSFRGGHEQYF.

The chain is built from TRBV7-9 and TRBJ1-2, with no clear D. Germline V gene sequence: CDR1 SEHNR, CDR2 FQNEAQ (reference sequence). V was pared by 4 bases and J by 6 bases, with 9 bases between. CDR3 size: 12 residues. The CDR3 protein is CASSWVGDGYTF. The CDR3, as DNA: TGTGCCAGCAGCTGGGTCGGGGATGGCTACACCTTC.

The chain couples TRBV14 to TRBJ1-6, with D tentatively TRBD1 (6 bases). The germline V and J ends were trimmed by 3 bases and 1 base, with 13 bases remaining between them. The CDR3 runs to 17 residues. The germline gives CDR1 SGHDN, CDR2 FVKESK. DNA of the CDR3: TGTGCCAGCAGCCATCCACAGGGACGGTCCTATAATTCACCCCTCCACTTT. Amino acids: CASSHPQGRSYNSPLHF.

The chain combines TRBV3-1 (or the pseudogene TRBV3-2) with TRBJ2-1, with TRBD2 matching over 11 bases. Germline V gene lookup returns CDR1 LGHDT and CDR2 YNNKEL (reference sequence). CDR3 length: 15 residues. V lost 1 base and J lost 8; bases outside the gene matches: 4. CDR3: CASSQGLSGRDEQFF. In DNA form, the CDR3 reads TGTGCCAGCAGCCAAGGCCTTAGCGGGAGGGATGAGCAGTTCTTC.

The chain is built from TRBV4-2 and TRBJ1-2; D is uncertain. V gave up 0 bases and J gave up 8 bases, with 19 bases separating them. Germline-derived CDR1 and CDR2 are LGHNA and YNFKEQ. The CDR3 is 16 amino acids. CDR3 bases: TGTGCCAGCAGCCAAGATGAGGGCAGGTGGGTTCAGGGCTACACCTTC. Translating it yields CASSQDEGRWVQGYTF.

This clone was seen a single time. At one end, the junction sequence differs from germline, possibly due to a read error. The genes are TRBV5-6 and TRBJ1-1, with 8 bases aligning to TRBD1. The length of the CDR3 is 15 residues. The germline CDR1 and CDR2 sequences are SGHDT and YYEEEE. CDR3 in amino acids: CASSLDRAGVTEAFF. CDR3 coding DNA: TGTGCCAGCAGTTTGGACAGGGCGGGTGTCACTGAAGCTTTCTTT. Full variable domain (remainder filled in from reference TRBV5-6 and TRBJ1-1): DAGVTQSPTHLIKTRGQQVTLRCSPKSGHDTVSWYQQALGQGPQFIFQYYEEEERQRGNFPDRFSGHQFPNYSSELNVNALLLGDSALYLCASSLDRAGVTEAFFGQGTRLTVV.